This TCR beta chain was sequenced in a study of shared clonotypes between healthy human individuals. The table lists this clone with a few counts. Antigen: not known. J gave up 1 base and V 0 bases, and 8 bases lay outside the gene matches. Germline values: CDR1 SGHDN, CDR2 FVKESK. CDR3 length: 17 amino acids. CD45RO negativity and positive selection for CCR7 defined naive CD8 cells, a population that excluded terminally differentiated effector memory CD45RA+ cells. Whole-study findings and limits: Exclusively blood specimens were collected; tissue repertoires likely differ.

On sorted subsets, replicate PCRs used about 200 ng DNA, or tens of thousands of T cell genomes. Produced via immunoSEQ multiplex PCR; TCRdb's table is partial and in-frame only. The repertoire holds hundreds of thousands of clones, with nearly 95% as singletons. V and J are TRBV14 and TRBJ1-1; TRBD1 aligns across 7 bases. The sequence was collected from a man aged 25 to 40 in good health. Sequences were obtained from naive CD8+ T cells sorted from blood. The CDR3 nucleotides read TGTGCCAGCAGCCAAGAATCGGCGGGACAGCCGAACACTGAAGCTTTCTTT. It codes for CASSQESAGQPNTEAFF.